The 4 T cell receptor beta chains below were found in one sample sequenced in a study of Ad26.COV2.S vaccination and SARS-CoV-2 variants. The treatment denotes: some 20 received Ad26.COV2.S at low or high dose, single or two shots; about five received placebo; per-sample allocation not given. Day 63 after the first vaccine or placebo injection was the time point for sampling. Measured with immunoSEQ multiplex PCR; TCRdb has only the in-frame clones, and not every one. The table has more than 300,000 clones, roughly 90% seen once. The specimen was peripheral blood, collected in a trial of Ad26.COV2.S vaccine versus placebo. All receptors derive from a person aged 18 to 59 who received the Ad26.COV2.S COVID-19 vaccine or a placebo.

V is TRBV10-2 and J is TRBJ1-5; D is perhaps TRBD1 (5 bases). V dropped 2 bases and J dropped 9 bases, with 11 bases sitting between them. The germline CDR1 and CDR2 sequences are WSHSY and SAAADI. This CDR3 has 13 amino acids. The CDR3 spells CASSEPGGMPQHF. Written as DNA, the CDR3 is TGCGCCAGCAGTGAGCCGGGGGGGATGCCCCAGCATTTT.

V usage is TRBV13 and J usage is TRBJ2-1; the match to TRBD2 covers 10 bases. The length of the CDR3 is 15 residues. The germline V gene encodes CDR1 PRHDT and CDR2 FYEKMQ (reference sequence). Unmatched junction bases numbered 7, after V lost 2 bases and J lost 9 bases. CDR3 loop: CASSLTSGNVVEQFF. For the CDR3, the DNA is TGTGCCAGCAGCTTAACTAGCGGGAACGTTGTTGAGCAGTTCTTC.

This chain links TRBV11-2 with TRBJ1-6, with TRBD1 as a possible D gene (6 bases). V dropped 3 bases and J dropped 5 bases, with 11 bases sitting between them. CDR1 is SGHAT, CDR2 FQNNGV, per germline. The CDR3 spans 15 residues. The CDR3 nucleotides read TGTGCCAGCAGCTTTGACCAGGGGAATAATTCACCCCTCCACTTT. Translation: CASSFDQGNNSPLHF. Looking up the rest from reference TRBV11-2 and TRBJ1-6 gives the full variable domain: EAGVAQSPRYKIIEKRQSVAFWCNPISGHATLYWYQQILGQGPKLLIQFQNNGVVDDSQLPKDRFSAERLKGVDSTLKIQPAKLEDSAVYLCASSFDQGNNSPLHFGNGTRLTVT.

This chain connects TRBV6-2 or TRBV6-3 to TRBJ2-1; D is undetermined. The V gene's germline CDR1 is MNHEY and CDR2 SVGEGT. The CDR3 runs 15 residues. The germline V and J ends were trimmed by 2 bases and 7 bases, with 15 bases remaining between them. CDR3 DNA sequence: TGTGCCAGCAGTTACGACGAAGGCCCACAGAATGAGCAGTTCTTC. The encoded protein is CASSYDEGPQNEQFF.